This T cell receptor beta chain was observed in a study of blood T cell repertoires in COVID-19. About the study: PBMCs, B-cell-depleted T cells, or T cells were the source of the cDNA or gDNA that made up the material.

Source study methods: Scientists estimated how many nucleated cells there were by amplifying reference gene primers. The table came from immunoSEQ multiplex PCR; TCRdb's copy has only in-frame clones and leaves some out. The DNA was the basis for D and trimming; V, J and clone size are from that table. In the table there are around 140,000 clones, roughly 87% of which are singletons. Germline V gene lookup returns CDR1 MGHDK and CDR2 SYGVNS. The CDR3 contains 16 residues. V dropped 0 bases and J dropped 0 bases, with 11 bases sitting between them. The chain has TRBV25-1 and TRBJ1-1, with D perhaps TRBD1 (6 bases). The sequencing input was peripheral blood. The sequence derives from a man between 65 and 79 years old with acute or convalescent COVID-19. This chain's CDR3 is CASSEYRGVMNTEAFF. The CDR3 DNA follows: TGTGCCAGCAGTGAATACAGGGGCGTGATGAACACTGAAGCTTTCTTT.